This T cell receptor (beta chain) is drawn from a study of blood T cell repertoires in COVID-19 (dated by TCRdb to about 2020). Notes on the research overall: For ImmuneRACE Cohort 3, a participant was defined as recovered based on two consecutive negative NP/OP PCR tests, clearance by a healthcare professional, or resolution of symptoms. Samples from collaborators originated in the United States, Italy and Spain and spanned both the acute and convalescent phases of COVID-19. The prospective study material was composed of cDNA or gDNA derived from T cells, B-cell-depleted T cells, or PBMCs. The dataset comprised deeply sampled blood TCRbeta repertoires from subjects exposed to, actively infected with, or recovered from COVID-19. The repertoires were made available in a free public database intended to serve as a resource for research on the immune response to SARS-CoV-2. The samples were drawn from two sources: the first 160 participants of the ongoing ImmuneRACE study, and 950 to 1,500 subjects contributed by 6 global collaborators. A de-identified subject ID, COVID-19 status, age in years and sex were almost always included in the sample metadata. Where available, HLA class I and class II types were obtained from metadata supplied by the sample provider rather than from assay-based typing. Overall study outcomes, separate from this receptor: How much clinical and demographic metadata was included differed by source and by participant, and the metadata was provided uncurated.

Enrolling through a virtual design, the prospective study's participants ranged in age from roughly 18 to 95 years and lived across 24 United States geographic areas. In the prospective study, participants were assigned to cohorts based on the clinical history participants reported in a screening survey and a study questionnaire. In the prospective study, mobile phlebotomists collected whole blood, serum and a nasopharyngeal or oropharyngeal swab from each participant. Participants in the prospective study had the option to provide additional blood draws and questionnaires over a 2-month period. Before DNA extraction, blood samples from the prospective study were shipped at room temperature or frozen. About this clone itself: Its antigen has not been determined. No much larger clonotype is one base removed from it; base qualities were not supplied.

Reading from cysteine to phenylalanine, the CDR3 counts 14 amino acids. Only the CDR3 part of the read is kept: 42 bases, read in frame from the first base. CDR1 and CDR2 were assigned from the germline V gene as LGHNT and FRNRAP. At the junction V is shortened by 5 bases and J by 1 base; bases outside the gene matches: 4. TCRbeta CDR3 regions were amplified from genomic DNA using the immunoSEQ Assay, a bias-controlled multiplex PCR. As for how the authors treated the data: Nucleated cell counts per sample were estimated from amplification of reference gene primers within the assay. To quantify the absolute abundance of each unique TCRbeta CDR3 rearrangement, sequence reads were collapsed and filtered. For each sample, productive Simpson clonality was calculated by taking the square root of Simpson's diversity index across productive rearrangements. The source is immuneACCESS, and TCRdb retained only in-frame sequences with V and J called. Part of the clones is not carried over; for the studies checked, unresolved V genes explain less than half of this, and the remainder is unexplained. The V and J calls and the clone size are those of that table, but D and trimming were determined from the DNA. This sample lists fewer than 200,000 clones; around 87% were detected once. The ten biggest clones cover under 30% of the sample.

Sequencing was done on a sample of PBMCs or T cells enriched from blood (not recorded which). The rearranged segments are TRBV12-5 and TRBJ1-1; TRBD1 lines up with 7 middle nucleotides. The receptor comes from a woman in her thirties or forties in a cohort exposed to, infected with or recovered from COVID-19 (not recorded which). The CDR3 region: CASGAGGKNTEAFF. The base sequence is TGTGCTAGTGGTGCAGGGGGAAAGAACACTGAAGCTTTCTTT.